This T cell receptor beta chain emerged from a study of blood T cell repertoires in COVID-19. Overall study context: Spain, Italy and the United States supplied samples that represented acute and convalescent COVID-19. From T cells, B-cell-depleted T cells, or PBMCs came the material, which was cDNA or gDNA.

This CDR3 spans 13 amino acids. Germline CDR1 SNHLY, CDR2 FYNNEI. The V segment lost 6 bases and the J segment 5 bases; nucleotides outside the gene matches: 4. This clone showed up just a few times. Source study methods: Cell counts per sample came from amplifying reference gene primers. The table came from immunoSEQ multiplex PCR; TCRdb's copy has only in-frame clones and leaves some out. Clonal size and the V and J genes are those of that table, whereas D and trimming came from the DNA. The sample yields under 350,000 clones, roughly 91% seen once. The sequenced material came from peripheral blood. The receptor was derived from a man aged 40-50 years with acute or convalescent COVID-19. The chain has TRBV2 and TRBJ1-1; TRBD1 matches at 9 bases. The CDR3 region is CASRDDRGTEAFF. The CDR3 region has the DNA TGTGCCAGCAGAGACGACAGGGGGACTGAAGCTTTCTTT.